The following is a T cell receptor (beta chain) sequence with its context. Its cognate antigen is unknown. This record belongs to a study of cytomegalovirus exposure and HLA in healthy donors. Study-wide results and caveats: Roughly even sequencing depth across donors was the assumption behind the presence/absence analyses. Cytomegalovirus status was reportedly diagnosed by the classifier with high specificity and sensitivity. HLA allele associations emerged for about 16,000 TCR beta sequences in a later analysis, at 0.05 false discovery rate.

Primers: 60 Vbeta forward and 13 Jbeta reverse. Sequenced by immunoSEQ multiplex PCR; TCRdb stores in-frame clones only, minus some. The sample has about 180,000 clones; more than 80% are singletons. This CDR3 spans 15 amino acids. Per germline, CDR1 SGHRS and CDR2 YFSETQ. With V trimmed by 0 bases and J by 9 bases, 5 bases remained unmatched. The source material was PBMCs. This TCR came from a woman younger than 30 in good health and CMV-seropositive. The chain is built from TRBV5-1 and TRBJ1-6; 8 bases match TRBD1. CDR3 loop: CASSLAQGASSPLHF. The CDR3 nucleotides read TGCGCCAGCAGCTTGGCGCAGGGGGCAAGTTCACCCCTCCACTTT.